Listed below are T cell receptor beta chains from one sample, sequenced in a study of blood T cell repertoires in COVID-19. Measured with immunoSEQ multiplex PCR; TCRdb has only the in-frame clones, and not every one. Of over 150,000 clones listed, 89% are singletons. Sequenced sample: peripheral blood. Receptors originate from a man aged 18 to 29 who had recovered from COVID-19. The CDR3 runs from the conserved cysteine through the conserved F or W. The D gene is left open where the match is weak. The size field is filled for only some rows; it gives once, few, many or a size class.

J	size	V	D	DNA	CDR3
TRBJ2-5	NA	TRBV7-8	NA	TGTGCCAGCAGCCCCCCTGGGGCGGAAGAGACCCAGTACTTC	CASSPPGAEETQYF
TRBJ1-5	NA	TRBV5-1	NA	TGCGCCAGCAGCGTGGACAGCCGGAGCAATCAGCCCCAGCATTTT	CASSVDSRSNQPQHF
TRBJ2-1	NA	TRBV12-3/TRBV12-4	TRBD2	TGTGCCAGCAGTCCTGCTAGCGGGAATGAGCAGTTCTTC	CASSPASGNEQFF
TRBJ2-3	NA	TRBV4-3	NA	TGCGCCAGCAGCCAAGTGGCACAGCGGGCAGATACGCAGTATTTT	CASSQVAQRADTQYF
TRBJ2-1	NA	TRBV19	TRBD2	TGTGCCAGTAGTATAATTACTAGCGGGACCTGGGATGAGCAGTTCTTC	CASSIITSGTWDEQFF
TRBJ2-3	NA	TRBV24-1	TRBD2	TGTGCCACCCATCTAGCGGGAGTAAATACGCAGTATTTT	CATHLAGVNTQYF
TRBJ2-2	NA	TRBV29-1	TRBD1	TGCAGCGCTGGGGGACAGACCGGGGAGCTGTTTTTT	CSAGGQTGELFF
TRBJ2-7	NA	TRBV7-2	TRBD2	TGTGCCAGCAGCTCAAAGCGGGAGCCCTACGAGCAGTACTTC	CASSSKREPYEQYF
TRBJ2-7	NA	TRBV12-3/TRBV12-4	TRBD2	TGTGCCAGCAGTTTAGGGCGACTAGCCGAGCAGTACTTC	CASSLGRLAEQYF
TRBJ2-5	NA	TRBV4-1	NA	TGCGCCAGCAGCCAAGAACAGGCAGGGCGAGAGACCCAGTACTTC	CASSQEQAGRETQYF
TRBJ1-1	few	TRBV9	TRBD1	TGTGCCAGCAGCGTAGAGGCAGGGGGGATGAACACTGAAGCTTTCTTT	CASSVEAGGMNTEAFF
TRBJ2-4	once	TRBV1	NA	TGCACCAGCAGCCAAGATAGGCAGGGACTAGCCAAAAACATTCAGTACTTC	CTSSQDRQGLAKNIQYF
TRBJ2-2	NA	TRBV2	NA	TGTGCCAGCAGTGAATCCGGGAGAACTCTGACCGGGGAGCTGTTTTTT	CASSESGRTLTGELFF
TRBJ2-2	NA	TRBV6-5	NA	TGTGCCAGCCAACTAGAATTTGTCGGGGAGCTGTTTTTT	CASQLEFVGELFF
TRBJ2-5	NA	TRBV25-1	TRBD1	TGTGCCAGCAGTGATCTCCTGGGACAGCAAGAGACCCAGTACTTC	CASSDLLGQQETQYF
TRBJ2-5	NA	TRBV7-2	NA	TGTGCCAGCAGCTTACTTTTAGCGGTCCCTTCCCAAGAGACCCAGTACTTC	CASSLLLAVPSQETQYF
TRBJ1-2	NA	TRBV9	TRBD1	TGTGCCAGCAGCGTAACCCCGGACAGGGCGGAAATCGGCTACACCTTC	CASSVTPDRAEIGYTF
TRBJ2-5	NA	TRBV2	NA	TGTGCCAGCAGTCGTCAGGGGCTTTGGGAAGAGACCCAGTACTTC	CASSRQGLWEETQYF
TRBJ2-7	NA	TRBV4-1	TRBD2	TGCGCCAGCACCCCTATAGCGGGAGGGCCCTACGAGCAGTACTTC	CASTPIAGGPYEQYF
TRBJ1-3	NA	TRBV29-1	NA	TGCAGCGTTGCACAGGGTGGAGGAAACACCATATATTTT	CSVAQGGGNTIYF
TRBJ2-7	NA	TRBV7-9	TRBD1	TGTGCCAGCAGCTCACATCCGGGACAGGCACCAACTGATACCTACGAGCAGTACTTC	CASSSHPGQAPTDTYEQYF
TRBJ2-7	NA	TRBV25-1	TRBD1	TGTGCCAGCAGTCAGGACAGGGAGGTGGACGAGCAGTACTTC	CASSQDREVDEQYF
TRBJ2-1	many	TRBV6-2/TRBV6-3	TRBD2	TGTGCCAGCAGTTACGGGCGCGGGAGGGCCGGGTACAATGAGCAGTTCTTC	CASSYGRGRAGYNEQFF
TRBJ2-2	NA	TRBV11-3	NA	TGTGCCAGCAGCTTACAGGGGCGCGACACCGGGGAGCTGTTTTTT	CASSLQGRDTGELFF
TRBJ2-1	NA	TRBV6-2/TRBV6-3	NA	TGTGCCAGCAGCCCCCCCCAGGGCTCCTACAATGGGCAGTTCTTC	CASSPPQGSYNGQFF
TRBJ1-3	NA	TRBV7-2	NA	TGTGCCAGCAGCCCACGCCCGGGGACTGGAAACACCATATATTTT	CASSPRPGTGNTIYF
TRBJ1-4	NA	TRBV7-9	NA	TGTGCCAGTAGCGATGGGGGCGGAACTAATGAAAAACTGTTTTTT	CASSDGGGTNEKLFF
TRBJ2-3	NA	TRBV5-1	TRBD2	TGCGCCAGCAGCAAAGGGACTAGCGGGATTTTTACGGATACGCAGTATTTT	CASSKGTSGIFTDTQYF
TRBJ2-6	NA	TRBV19	NA	TGTGCCAGTATGACTGTTGGGGCCAACGTCCTGACTTTC	CASMTVGANVLTF
TRBJ1-4	few	TRBV5-1	NA	TGCGCCAGCAGCGCAACAGGTTCCTCAACTAATGAAAAACTGTTTTTT	CASSATGSSTNEKLFF
TRBJ1-5	NA	TRBV7-9	NA	TGTGCCAGCAGCCCCGTAGGGGATCGCAATCAGCCCCAGCATTTT	CASSPVGDRNQPQHF
TRBJ2-5	NA	TRBV20-1	NA	TGCAGTGCTAGTTCGGAGACCCAGTACTTC	CSASSETQYF
TRBJ1-2	few	TRBV14	NA	TGTGCCAGCAGCGTCCACACTAACTATGGCTACACCTTC	CASSVHTNYGYTF
TRBJ2-7	NA	TRBV11-3	TRBD2	TGTGCCAGCAGCCCCGGACTAGCGGGCTCCTACGAGCAGTACTTC	CASSPGLAGSYEQYF
TRBJ1-1	NA	TRBV7-9	TRBD1	TGTGCCAGCATCTCAGGACAGGGGCTGAACACTGAAGCTTTCTTT	CASISGQGLNTEAFF
TRBJ1-4	NA	TRBV4-3	NA	TGCGCCAGCAGCCAAAGGCCACAGACTAATGAAAAACTGTTTTTT	CASSQRPQTNEKLFF
TRBJ2-5	NA	TRBV5-1	TRBD1	TGCGCCAGCAGCCAGACAGGGTACCAAGAGACCCAGTACTTC	CASSQTGYQETQYF
TRBJ1-2	NA	TRBV9	NA	TGTGCCAGCAGCGTAGGTGAGGACATCCACTACACCTTC	CASSVGEDIHYTF
TRBJ2-3	NA	TRBV7-8	NA	TGTGCCAGCAGCCCCTGGGAGGCCTCGGGCACAGATACGCAGTATTTT	CASSPWEASGTDTQYF
TRBJ2-3	NA	TRBV6-5	NA	TGTGCCAGCATGCGCCGGAGTAGCGATACGCAGTATTTT	CASMRRSSDTQYF
TRBJ2-7	NA	TRBV4-3	TRBD1	TGCGCCAGCAGCCAGACAGGGGGCTGGGAGCAGTACTTC	CASSQTGGWEQYF
TRBJ2-5	once	TRBV5-1	TRBD1	TGCGCCAGCAGCTTGTACAGGGGGCAAGAGACCCAGTACTTC	CASSLYRGQETQYF
TRBJ2-1	NA	TRBV6-5	NA	TGTGCCAGTATCCTTCAGGGAGGGGGTGAGCAGTTCTTC	CASILQGGGEQFF
TRBJ2-5	once	TRBV4-2	NA	TGTGCCAGCAGCCCGCTTTCAGACCCCCCAGCGGCCCAGTACTTC	CASSPLSDPPAAQYF
TRBJ2-1	NA	TRBV9	NA	TGTGCCAGCAGCGCGTCGGGTTTATACAATGAGCAGTTCTTC	CASSASGLYNEQFF
TRBJ1-1	few	TRBV6-5	NA	TGTGCCACCGGCTGGGACTTGAACACTGAAGCTTTCTTT	CATGWDLNTEAFF
TRBJ2-3	NA	TRBV5-4	NA	TGTGCCAGCAGCTTCTATTCCGCGATAAGCACAGATACGCAGTATTTT	CASSFYSAISTDTQYF
TRBJ1-5	NA	TRBV2	TRBD1	TGTGCCAGCAGTGGGACAGGGGGCAATCAGCCCCAGCATTTT	CASSGTGGNQPQHF
TRBJ1-1	NA	TRBV7-9	NA	TGTGCCAGCAGCTTAGGGCAGAAGAACACTGAAGCTTTCTTT	CASSLGQKNTEAFF
TRBJ1-2	NA	TRBV20-1	TRBD1	TGCAACACGAGACAGGGGGAGGTCTACACCTTC	CNTRQGEVYTF
TRBJ2-3	NA	TRBV7-6	TRBD2	TGTGCCAGCAGCTTAGCGGGAGGGCCCAGCACAGATACGCAGTATTTT	CASSLAGGPSTDTQYF
TRBJ2-5	NA	TRBV5-4	TRBD2	TGTGCCAGCAGCCCCGCGGGAGCATTGGAGACCCAGTACTTC	CASSPAGALETQYF
TRBJ1-5	NA	TRBV19	NA	TGTGCCAGTAGTTGGGGAGTGAGGCAGCCCCAGCATTTT	CASSWGVRQPQHF
TRBJ2-2	NA	TRBV2	NA	TGTGCCAGCAGTCGCACCGGGGAGCTGTTTTTT	CASSRTGELFF
TRBJ1-1	NA	TRBV10-1	NA	TGCGCCAGCAGTGAGTCGGCAGGGGATCACACTGAAGCTTTCTTT	CASSESAGDHTEAFF